The 26 T cell receptor beta chains listed next were all sequenced from one sample in a study of T-cell reconstitution after alpha-beta-depleted transplantation in children. Unique molecular identifiers tagged the TCRbeta library. Each CDR3 protein gets one entry after TCRdb re-called the PCR reads with MiXCR. Of about 980,000 distinct CDR3 sequences detected, about 29% appear once; the ten largest clones hold 25% to 35%. Sequences were derived from PBMCs, mostly from graft donor cells, sampled 360 days after TCRalphabeta/CD19-depleted stem cell transplant. These receptors were taken from a boy in the first two years of life who had a stem cell transplant for SCID, so the T cells may come from the graft donor.

The chain links TRBV12-3 or TRBV12-4 to TRBJ2-4; D remains ambiguous. The CDR3 sequence is 12 residues long. Between the trimmed V and J ends, which lost 3 bases and 6 bases, there was a span of 6 bases. CDR3 nucleotide sequence: TGTGCCAGCAGTTTTACCCTAAACATTCAGTACTTC. The encoded protein is CASSFTLNIQYF.

The chain is built from TRBV7-2 and TRBJ2-1; the D gene is possibly TRBD1 (6 bases). The germline gives CDR1 SGHTA, CDR2 FQGNSA. The CDR3 is made up of 14 amino acids. V lost 0 bases and J 5 bases, leaving 8 bases between the germline ends. The CDR3 protein is CASSLAAGDNEQFF. Here the CDR3 DNA reads TGTGCCAGCAGCTTAGCGGCAGGGGACAATGAGCAGTTCTTC.

The chain links TRBV20-1 to TRBJ2-3; D is unresolved. From germline, CDR1 is DFQATT and CDR2 SNEGSKA (reference sequence). The CDR3 contains 13 residues. Trimming cost V 5 bases and J 2 bases, with 11 bases left between them. Written as DNA, the CDR3 is TGCAGTGCTCCGATCAGACCCACAGATACGCAGTATTTT. The encoded protein is CSAPIRPTDTQYF.

The genes are TRBV7-9 and TRBJ2-3, with TRBD2 as a possible D gene (5 bases). From germline, CDR1 is SEHNR and CDR2 FQNEAQ (reference sequence). Trimming stripped 3 bases from V and 5 bases from J, with 9 bases between. The CDR3 length is 13 residues. The CDR3 is CASSFIRGDTQYF. For the CDR3, the DNA is TGTGCCAGCAGCTTTATACGGGGAGATACGCAGTATTTT.

V and J are TRBV10-3 and TRBJ2-1, with D maybe TRBD2 (5 bases). CDR1 and CDR2 from the germline V gene are ENHRY and SYGVKD. Trimming took 5 bases from V and 8 from J, leaving 10 bases between them. The CDR3 length is 12 residues. This CDR3 reads CAISRLRDEQFF. The DNA of the CDR3 is TGTGCCATCAGTAGACTACGGGATGAGCAGTTCTTC.

The chain recombines TRBV20-1 with TRBJ2-4; TRBD2 matches at 7 bases. CDR1 DFQATT and CDR2 SNEGSKA come from the germline V gene (reference sequence). The CDR3 consists of 14 residues. With 2 bases clipped from V and 6 bases from J, the junction kept 7 bases outside the gene matches. The CDR3 coding sequence is TGCAGTGCTAGATATCGACCTAGCGGAAACATTCAGTACTTC. Its protein product is CSARYRPSGNIQYF.

The chain recombines TRBV12-3 or TRBV12-4 with TRBJ2-2, with 7 bases matching TRBD1. The length of the CDR3 is 13 residues. The V gene end was trimmed by 10 bases and the J gene end by 7 bases; junction bases not matched to a gene: 9. In nucleotides, the CDR3 is TGTGCCACCGTTAGGGGGCCCAGCGGGGAGCTGTTTTTT. Translation: CATVRGPSGELFF.

This clonotype has only a few counts. The V call is TRBV4-1, the J call TRBJ2-7; no definite D call. This CDR3 is 16 amino acids long. Trimming removed 0 bases at V and 3 bases at J, with 15 bases between. The germline V gene has CDR1 MGHRA and CDR2 YSYEKL. The CDR3 sequence: CASSQDGQNGFYEQYF. CDR3 in DNA: TGCGCCAGCAGCCAAGATGGCCAGAACGGGTTCTACGAGCAGTACTTC.

This clonotype occurred a few times. The gene calls are TRBV10-3 and TRBJ2-5; 8 bases fit TRBD1. The V gene's germline CDR1 is ENHRY and CDR2 SYGVKD. This CDR3 spans 16 amino acids. J was trimmed by 5 bases and V by 1 base; bases with no gene match: 9. CDR3: CAISEYRTGSGETQYF. In nucleotides, the CDR3 is TGTGCCATCAGTGAGTACAGGACAGGGTCGGGGGAGACCCAGTACTTC.

The chain joins TRBV3-1 to TRBJ2-1; the D is unclear. Trimming stripped 2 bases from V and 0 bases from J, with 14 bases between. The length of the CDR3 is 17 residues. CDR1 and CDR2 from the germline V gene are LGHDT and YNNKEL (reference sequence). CDR3 region: CASSQRRRGYSYNEQFF. Here the CDR3 DNA reads TGTGCCAGCAGCCAACGAAGGCGCGGCTACTCCTACAATGAGCAGTTCTTC.

The rearrangement uses TRBV7-2 and TRBJ1-1; D remains ambiguous. From germline, CDR1 is SGHTA and CDR2 FQGNSA. The V end lost 5 bases, the J end lost 5 bases, and 15 bases lay between the germline ends. CDR3 length equals 14 residues. The chain's CDR3 is CASSPRELMTEAFF. CDR3 nucleotides: TGTGCCAGCAGCCCCCGGGAGTTAATGACTGAAGCTTTCTTT.

CDR3 DNA sequence: TGTGCCAGCAGTTTTGGACTAGCTACGGTAGATGAGCAGTTCTTC. Protein: CASSFGLATVDEQFF. The chain has TRBV12-3 or TRBV12-4 and TRBJ2-1; 8 bases are shared with TRBD2. V lost 3 bases and J lost 8; bases outside the gene matches: 9. This CDR3 contains 15 residues.

This clonotype came up a few times. The chain carries TRBV15 and TRBJ2-3, with TRBD1 identical over 9 bases. V gave up 2 bases and J gave up 4 bases; unmatched junction bases: 7. CDR1 is LNHNV and CDR2 is YYDKDF in the germline V gene (reference sequence). The CDR3 runs 16 residues. CDR3 coding DNA: TGTGCCACCAGCAGACAAAACAGGGGGCGCGCAGATACGCAGTATTTT. The encoded protein is CATSRQNRGRADTQYF.

With respect to this clonotype: Because the CDR3 is missing its conserved closing phenylalanine or tryptophan, this is likely a read error. No DNA is shown, since the ends of the CDR3 on it are uncertain; the CDR3 is the one TCRdb lists. V and J are TRBV6-1 and TRBJ1-2; the table's D gene call, TRBD1, was not cross checked with the DNA. The CDR3 contains 13 residues when both ends are counted. Germline-derived CDR1 and CDR2 are MNHNS and SASEGT. CDR3 protein: CASSRQGLGPTTL.

This clonotype turned up a few times. The chain recombines TRBV12-3 or TRBV12-4 with TRBJ2-3; D gene ambiguous. V lost 4 bases and J lost 6, with 17 bases in between. CDR3 length: 15 residues. The CDR3 region has the DNA TGTGCCAGCAGTTCTATCGTCCCGGTCATGGATACGCAGTATTTT. As protein: CASSSIVPVMDTQYF.

The gene calls are TRBV20-1 and TRBJ2-2; 8 positions match TRBD1. The CDR3 is 17 residues long. Germline CDR1 is DFQATT and CDR2 is SNEGSKA (reference sequence). This CDR3 is CCALPLWTGSETGELFF. CDR3 bases: TGCTGCGCCCTCCCGCTTTGGACAGGGTCGGAGACCGGGGAGCTGTTTTTT.

This clonotype was seen only a few times. The chain recombines TRBV24-1 with TRBJ2-3, with D maybe TRBD1 (6 bases). This CDR3 region has 13 residues. V was cut by 5 bases and J by 5 bases, with 10 bases left in between. CDR1 and CDR2 from the germline V gene are KGHDR and SFDVKD. CDR3 amino acids: CATSGQGLDTQYF. For the CDR3, the DNA is TGTGCCACCAGTGGGCAGGGGTTAGATACGCAGTATTTT.

A few counts support this clonotype. This rearrangement joins TRBV6-1 to TRBJ2-7; TRBD1 aligns across 11 bases. Germline lookup yields CDR1 MNHNS and CDR2 SASEGT. The CDR3 is made up of 14 amino acids. The V segment lost 5 bases and the J segment 9 bases; nucleotides outside the gene matches: 9. The chain's CDR3 is CASSPDRGRFGQYF. The DNA of the CDR3 is TGTGCCAGCAGTCCGGACAGGGGGCGGTTCGGGCAGTACTTC.

The CDR3 DNA sequence: TGCGCCAGCAGCTCGGACCCCGGGGGAGGCTATGGCTACACCTTC. Amino acid sequence: CASSSDPGGGYGYTF. The V call is TRBV10-2, the J call TRBJ1-2; tentatively, D is TRBD1 (5 bases). The CDR3 runs to 15 residues. Deletions cut 6 bases from V and 4 bases from J, with 18 bases between. Germline lookup yields CDR1 WSHSY and CDR2 SAAADI.

This clonotype has only a few counts. The genes are TRBV7-2 and TRBJ2-5; D is possibly TRBD2 (6 bases). Trimming left V 2 bases short and J 1 base short, with 11 bases between. Germline values: CDR1 SGHTA, CDR2 FQGNSA. The length of the CDR3 is 15 residues. CDR3 nucleotides: TGTGCCAGCAGCTTAATTAGCGGTCCCCAAGAGACCCAGTACTTC. Residues: CASSLISGPQETQYF. Looking up the rest from reference TRBV7-2 and TRBJ2-5 gives the full variable domain: GAGVSQSPSNKVTEKGKDVELRCDPISGHTALYWYRQSLGQGLEFLIYFQGNSAPDKSGLPSDRFSAERTGGSVSTLTIQRTQQEDSAVYLCASSLISGPQETQYFGPGTRLLVL.

This chain links TRBV7-2 with TRBJ2-2; possible D gene TRBD1, 5 bases. There are 16 residues in the CDR3. Germline V CDR1 and CDR2: SGHTA, FQGNSA. The V end lost 5 bases, the J end lost 11 bases, and 24 bases lay between the germline ends. CDR3: CASSPQADMSRKELFF. For the CDR3, the DNA is TGTGCCAGCAGCCCTCAGGCGGACATGTCCAGGAAAGAGCTGTTTTTT.

The V and J genes are TRBV29-1 and TRBJ2-5; tentatively, D is TRBD2 (5 bases). Germline loops: CDR1 SQVTM, CDR2 ANQGSEA. The CDR3 length is 10 residues. The V end lost 7 bases, the J end lost 5 bases, and 8 bases lay between the germline ends. CDR3 region: CSGGQETQYF. The DNA of the CDR3 is TGCAGCGGAGGGCAGGAGACCCAGTACTTC.

This chain connects TRBV20-1 to TRBJ2-1; D may be TRBD2 (5 bases). With 5 bases removed from V and 0 bases from J, the gap between germline ends came to 17 bases. The germline gives CDR1 DFQATT, CDR2 SNEGSKA (reference sequence). The CDR3 consists of 16 residues. The CDR3: CSAPEVAQSSYNEQFF. The CDR3 bases are TGCAGTGCTCCGGAGGTAGCGCAGAGCTCCTACAATGAGCAGTTCTTC.

In its sample, this clonotype was seen a few times. CDR3 protein: CSVEVGGETQYF. The CDR3 DNA is TGCAGCGTTGAGGTTGGGGGAGAGACCCAGTACTTC. This rearrangement joins TRBV29-1 to TRBJ2-5; D might be TRBD1 or TRBD2, each matching 5 bases. The CDR3 sequence is 12 residues long. Germline V lookup: CDR1 SQVTM, CDR2 ANQGSEA. Between the trimmed V and J ends, which lost 3 bases and 4 bases, there was a span of 9 bases.

The rearrangement uses TRBV12-3 or TRBV12-4 and TRBJ1-2, with unresolved D. V lost 2 bases and J lost 8, with 12 bases in between. The CDR3 loop spans 13 amino acids. CDR3 nucleotide sequence: TGTGCCAGCAGTTTAATTGGTGGCCGCGGCTACACCTTC. Residues: CASSLIGGRGYTF.

The CDR3 region is CASSVAQGANIDTQYF. Here the CDR3 DNA reads TGTGCCAGCAGCGTAGCCCAGGGGGCGAACATAGATACGCAGTATTTT. The rearrangement uses TRBV9 and TRBJ2-3; 8 positions match TRBD1. The CDR3 runs to 16 residues. V gave up 0 bases and J gave up 5 bases; unmatched junction bases: 8. CDR1 and CDR2 from the germline V gene are SGDLS and YYNGEE.